This T cell receptor (beta chain) was found in a study of early T cells in non-severe SARS-CoV-2 infection. General observations from the study: Anti-spike CD8 specificities were favored by VDJdb matching, whose results missed private and CD4 specificities.

TCRdb used MiXCR to reprocess the 5' RACE reads, holding one entry per CDR3 protein. The table records about 71,000 distinct CDR3 sequences, approximately 13% of them present only once. With respect to this clonotype: The antigen is unknown.

The V gene end was trimmed by 5 bases and the J gene end by 9 bases; junction bases not matched to a gene: 7. The CDR3 totals 13 residues. The germline V gene has CDR1 SEHNR and CDR2 FQNEAQ (reference sequence). V is TRBV7-9 and J is TRBJ2-1; 7 bases map to TRBD1. The clonotype originates from an adult who was a healthcare worker with PCR-confirmed SARS-CoV-2 infection or an uninfected control (not recorded which). Sequenced sample: whole blood. CDR3 sequence reads: CASSETGYGEQFF. The CDR3 nucleotides read TGTGCCAGCAGCGAGACAGGGTACGGTGAGCAGTTCTTC.